Listed below are T cell receptor beta chains from one sample, sequenced in a study of blood T cell repertoires in COVID-19. Method: immunoSEQ multiplex PCR; TCRdb's copy keeps in-frame clones and lacks some. The data contain 250,000 to 300,000 clones, more than 70% of them seen just once; the ten biggest clones take up 4.5% to 6.5%. The sequenced sample was peripheral blood. The receptors come from a man older than 75 with acute or convalescent COVID-19. Each CDR3 is given with its conserved first and last residue. A D gene is named only where the DNA matches it firmly. Rows give clone size only sometimes, using once, few, many, or a class for an expanded clone.

j_call	d_call	clone_size	v_call	cdr3_aa	cdr3_nt
TRBJ2-7	NA	once	TRBV19	CASSPQGVPHEQYF	TGTGCCAGTAGTCCTCAAGGGGTACCCCACGAGCAGTACTTC
TRBJ1-1	TRBD1	once	TRBV6-5	CASSSRTGVPEAFF	TGTGCCAGCAGTTCAAGGACAGGTGTCCCCGAGGCTTTCTTT
TRBJ2-3	NA	NA	TRBV6-5	CASSPRTQGADTQYF	TGTGCCAGCAGTCCCCGGACCCAAGGGGCAGATACGCAGTATTTT
TRBJ1-1	TRBD1	few	TRBV6-2/TRBV6-3	CASSRFRDRITEAFF	TGTGCCAGCAGCCGATTCCGGGACAGAATAACTGAAGCTTTCTTT
TRBJ2-3	NA	NA	TRBV5-6	CASSIQYADTQYF	TGTGCCAGCAGCATACAATACGCAGATACGCAGTATTTT
TRBJ2-3	TRBD2	NA	TRBV28	CASMRGAGMHTQYF	TGTGCCAGCATGCGGGGGGCAGGTATGCATACGCAGTATTTT
TRBJ2-1	NA	NA	TRBV24-1	CATSDYMTGQFF	TGTGCCACCAGTGATTATATGACGGGACAGTTCTTC
TRBJ1-2	TRBD1	NA	TRBV5-1	CATARDREYGYTF	TGCGCCACCGCCCGGGACAGAGAGTATGGCTACACCTTC
TRBJ2-3	TRBD1	NA	TRBV27	CASSYMTGGTDTQYF	TGTGCCAGCAGTTATATGACAGGGGGCACAGATACGCAGTATTTT
TRBJ1-5	NA	NA	TRBV19	CASSALYSIGRGNQPQHF	TGTGCCAGTAGTGCCTTGTACTCGATAGGCCGGGGCAATCAGCCCCAGCATTTT
TRBJ1-2	TRBD1	NA	TRBV6-5	CASRRDSGRYGYTF	TGTGCCAGCAGGAGGGACAGCGGACGCTATGGCTACACCTTC
TRBJ2-5	TRBD2	NA	TRBV7-9	CASSSGTSVETQYF	TGTGCCAGCAGCTCAGGGACTAGCGTAGAGACCCAGTACTTC
TRBJ2-3	NA	few	TRBV10-3	CAISESTDTQYF	TGTGCCATCAGTGAGTCGACTGATACGCAGTATTTT
TRBJ1-5	TRBD1	NA	TRBV6-1	CASSEVQGVGNQPQHF	TGTGCCAGCAGTGAGGTTCAGGGGGTCGGGAATCAGCCCCAGCATTTT
TRBJ2-2	NA	few	TRBV9	CASSVGNQGHTGELFF	TGTGCCAGCAGCGTAGGAAATCAGGGGCACACCGGGGAGCTGTTTTTT
TRBJ1-1	TRBD1	NA	TRBV7-2	CASSLRQGTEAFF	TGTGCCAGCAGCTTAAGACAGGGAACTGAAGCTTTCTTT
TRBJ2-2	NA	NA	TRBV5-1	CASSLLEVAGELFF	TGCGCCAGCAGCTTGTTAGAGGTGGCCGGGGAGCTGTTTTTT
TRBJ1-5	NA	few	TRBV15	CATSRANQPQHF	TGTGCCACCAGCAGAGCAAATCAGCCCCAGCATTTT
TRBJ2-2	TRBD1	NA	TRBV2	CASTMDRANTGELFF	TGTGCCAGCACCATGGACAGGGCGAACACCGGGGAGCTGTTTTTT
TRBJ1-1	TRBD1	NA	TRBV9	CASSVFQGADTEAFF	TGTGCCAGCAGCGTGTTCCAGGGGGCCGACACTGAAGCTTTCTTT
TRBJ2-7	NA	NA	TRBV6-5	CASTPDRSTRYEQYF	TGTGCCAGCACCCCTGACAGGTCTACTCGATACGAGCAGTACTTC
TRBJ2-3	NA	NA	TRBV5-1	CASSWGVGGSRPGTDTQYF	TGCGCCAGCAGCTGGGGTGTGGGAGGCTCCCGGCCAGGCACAGATACGCAGTATTTT
TRBJ1-1	TRBD1	NA	TRBV29-1	CSVEPGGGTEAFF	TGCAGCGTTGAACCAGGGGGAGGCACTGAAGCTTTCTTT
TRBJ2-7	TRBD1	NA	TRBV14	CASSQDLGTGYYEQYF	TGTGCCAGCAGCCAAGACTTAGGGACAGGGTACTACGAGCAGTACTTC
TRBJ2-6	NA	few	TRBV18	CASSPGYRSGANVLTF	TGTGCCAGCTCACCAGGGTACAGGTCTGGGGCCAACGTCCTGACTTTC
TRBJ2-7	NA	few	TRBV7-9	CASSLVRGAGYEQYF	TGTGCCAGCAGCTTGGTACGGGGGGCGGGTTACGAGCAGTACTTC
TRBJ2-5	TRBD2	once	TRBV7-2	CASTSSGGETQYF	TGTGCCAGCACCAGTAGCGGGGGGGAGACCCAGTACTTC
TRBJ2-1	TRBD2	NA	TRBV7-3	CASSETSGSFNEQFF	TGTGCCAGCAGCGAGACTAGCGGGAGCTTCAATGAGCAGTTCTTC
TRBJ2-4	TRBD1	NA	TRBV18	CASSPSVVSGTGGLKNIQYF	TGTGCCAGCTCACCCAGTGTGGTCAGCGGGACAGGGGGCCTCAAAAACATTCAGTACTTC
TRBJ2-7	TRBD1	NA	TRBV28	CASSPGTGKTYEQYF	TGTGCCAGCAGTCCTGGGACAGGGAAAACCTACGAGCAGTACTTC